One and the same sample provided the 28 T cell receptor beta chains below, sequenced in a study of blood T cell repertoires in COVID-19. Libraries were prepared by immunoSEQ multiplex PCR; TCRdb keeps only in-frame clonotypes and omits some of them. This sample has roughly 310,000 clones; roughly 88% occur once, and the top ten carry less than 3.5%. Sequenced material: peripheral blood. The receptor set was obtained from a woman aged 25 to 39 with COVID-19, enrolled during active disease.

The genes are TRBV19 and TRBJ2-7; the D gene is possibly TRBD1 (6 bases). The CDR3 is made up of 13 amino acids. Germline V lookup: CDR1 LNHDA, CDR2 SQIVND (reference sequence). V gave up 10 bases and J gave up 6 bases, with 19 bases separating them. CDR3 amino acids: CAIPEPGEREQYF. Written as DNA, the CDR3 is TGTGCCATCCCGGAGCCAGGGGAGCGCGAGCAGTACTTC.

V usage is TRBV11-3 and J usage is TRBJ2-1, with 10 nucleotides matching TRBD2. This CDR3 region has 16 residues. V shed 5 bases, J shed 4 bases, and the junction held 8 bases outside the gene matches. Germline values: CDR1 SGHNT, CDR2 YENEEA. As DNA, the CDR3 is TGTGCCAGCAGCCGAAGACTAGCGGGTGCGTACAATGAGCAGTTCTTC. Amino acid sequence: CASSRRLAGAYNEQFF.

This clone occurred once. The chain carries TRBV9 and TRBJ2-3; TRBD2 matches at 12 bases. The V gene's germline CDR1 is SGDLS and CDR2 YYNGEE. Trimming cost V 3 bases and J 7 bases; bases outside gene matches: 6. The length of the CDR3 is 15 residues. This CDR3 reads CASSETSGRSYTQYF. The CDR3 DNA is TGTGCCAGCAGCGAAACTAGCGGGAGGTCGTATACGCAGTATTTT.

The chain recombines TRBV9 with TRBJ2-2, with D maybe TRBD2 (6 bases). This CDR3 contains 16 residues. Germline V gives CDR1 SGDLS, CDR2 YYNGEE. Trimming took 0 bases from V and 8 from J, leaving 17 bases between them. The chain's CDR3 is CASSVASGEPSGELFF. The CDR3 region has the DNA TGTGCCAGCAGCGTAGCATCGGGAGAACCATCGGGGGAGCTGTTTTTT.

The chain recombines TRBV24-1 with TRBJ1-2; 12 nucleotides match TRBD1. After removal of 4 bases from V and 4 bases from J, the junction contained 12 bases not matched to a gene. The CDR3 is 18 amino acids. Germline V gene sequence: CDR1 KGHDR, CDR2 SFDVKD. The CDR3 nucleotides are TGTGCCACCAGTGACCCCCCCGGGACAGGGGGCGAGGGCTATGGCTACACCTTC. It specifies CATSDPPGTGGEGYGYTF.

This chain connects TRBV9 to TRBJ2-3; TRBD2 agrees at 7 bases. There are 15 residues in the CDR3. The ends lost 6 bases at V and 0 bases at J; junction bases unmatched: 7. The V gene's germline CDR1 is SGDLS and CDR2 YYNGEE. The CDR3 spells CASTLGGGSTDTQYF. The CDR3, as DNA: TGTGCCAGCACCCTTGGGGGAGGGAGCACAGATACGCAGTATTTT. The entire variable domain, with the rest obtained from reference TRBV9 and TRBJ2-3, is as follows: DSGVTQTPKHLITATGQRVTLRCSPRSGDLSVYWYQQSLDQGLQFLIQYYNGEERAKGNILERFSAQQFPDLHSELNLSSLELGDSALYFCASTLGGGSTDTQYFGPGTRLTVL.

For this clone: The same CDR3 arises from other DNA sequences in this sample as well. The V call is TRBV9, the J call TRBJ1-6; maybe TRBD1 (5 bases). Germline V gene sequence: CDR1 SGDLS, CDR2 YYNGEE. The CDR3 is made up of 14 amino acids. Trimming left V 0 bases short and J 7 bases short, with 8 bases between. The CDR3 nucleotides are TGTGCCAGCAGCGTAGGGGGCCTGAATTCACCCCTCCACTTT. This codes for CASSVGGLNSPLHF.

The chain employs TRBV5-1 and TRBJ2-3, with 9 bases that match TRBD2. This CDR3 comprises 17 residues. Trimming removed 1 base from V and 5 bases from J; junction bases left unmatched: 11. Germline CDR1 reads SGHRS; CDR2 reads YFSETQ. CDR3 amino acids: CASSLYTSGLLEDTQYF. The DNA of the CDR3 is TGCGCCAGCAGCTTGTATACTAGCGGGCTTTTAGAAGATACGCAGTATTTT. The complete variable domain, with remaining parts taken from reference TRBV5-1 and TRBJ2-3, reads KAGVTQTPRYLIKTRGQQVTLSCSPISGHRSVSWYQQTPGQGLQFLFEYFSETQRNKGNFPGRFSGRQFSNSRSEMNVSTLELGDSALYLCASSLYTSGLLEDTQYFGPGTRLTVL.

The rearrangement uses TRBV3-1 (or the pseudogene TRBV3-2) and TRBJ2-7; the D is unclear. Germline V lookup: CDR1 LGHDT, CDR2 YNNKEL (reference sequence). Trimming shortened V by 0 bases and J by 4 bases, and 7 bases separated the two germline ends. CDR3 length: 13 amino acids. CDR3 sequence (DNA): TGTGCCAGCAGCCAAGATATTAGTTACGAGCAGTACTTC. This gives the protein CASSQDISYEQYF.

This clone was recorded a few times. The chain recombines TRBV6-5 with TRBJ1-2; 8 bases are a match to TRBD1. Germline lookup yields CDR1 MNHEY and CDR2 SVGAGI. CDR3 length: 15 residues. V gave up 5 bases and J gave up 6 bases; unmatched junction bases: 11. CDR3 bases: TGTGCCAGCAGTCCTAGACAGGGGCGTTTTAATGGCTACACCTTC. This sequence encodes CASSPRQGRFNGYTF.

The V and J genes are TRBV7-9 and TRBJ2-1, with 8 bases that match TRBD2. The CDR3 runs 15 residues. With 2 bases clipped from V and 4 bases from J, the junction kept 4 bases outside the gene matches. Germline loops: CDR1 SEHNR, CDR2 FQNEAQ (reference sequence). The CDR3 sequence is CASSLNSGSYNEQFF. The CDR3 region has the DNA TGTGCCAGCAGCTTAAACAGCGGGAGTTACAATGAGCAGTTCTTC.

The V call is TRBV7-6, the J call TRBJ2-7, with D unresolved. V lost 1 base and J 0 bases, leaving 16 bases between the germline ends. Germline assignment: CDR1 SGHVS and CDR2 FNYEAQ. CDR3 length: 17 residues. The CDR3 bases are TGTGCCAGCAGCTTAGTCCCGGCAGAGACTCTCTCCTACGAGCAGTACTTC. Its translation is CASSLVPAETLSYEQYF.

V is TRBV27 and J is TRBJ1-2; D gene unclear. The V and J ends lost 0 bases and 2 bases respectively, with 19 bases between them. Germline V gene sequence: CDR1 MNHEY, CDR2 SMNVEV (reference sequence). The CDR3 is 18 residues long. CDR3 in amino acids: CASSLSSMWVGENYGYTF. For the CDR3, the DNA is TGTGCCAGCAGTTTATCGTCTATGTGGGTGGGCGAGAACTATGGCTACACCTTC.

This chain joins TRBV3-1 (or the pseudogene TRBV3-2) and TRBJ1-4, with D possibly being TRBD1 (6 bases). V was shortened by 6 bases and J by 8 bases, with 16 bases between the two germline ends. This CDR3 has 14 residues. CDR1 and CDR2 (germline): LGHDT, YNNKEL (reference sequence). The DNA for the CDR3 is TGTGCCAGCAGTTTGGACAGCGCCGCGGAAAAACTGTTTTTT. Residues: CASSLDSAAEKLFF.

This chain links TRBV25-1 with TRBJ1-5, with D maybe TRBD1 (6 bases). Germline CDR1 is MGHDK and CDR2 is SYGVNS. The V end was cut by 5 bases, the J end by 6 bases, with 14 bases between. The CDR3 is made up of 14 amino acids. Here the CDR3 DNA reads TGTGCCAGCAGTCCCCAGGGACACCCTCAGCCCCAGCATTTT. It codes for CASSPQGHPQPQHF. The full variable domain, in which reference TRBV25-1 and TRBJ1-5 provide the parts outside the CDR3, is EADIYQTPRYLVIGTGKKITLECSQTMGHDKMYWYQQDPGMELHLIHYSYGVNSTEKGDLSSESTVSRIRTEHFPLTLESARPSHTSQYLCASSPQGHPQPQHFGDGTRLSIL.

This rearrangement joins TRBV7-6 to TRBJ2-2, with 13 bases that match TRBD2. Germline V CDR1 and CDR2: SGHVS, FNYEAQ. Unmatched junction bases numbered 13, after V lost 6 bases and J lost 9 bases. The CDR3 runs 17 residues. The CDR3 DNA reads as TGTGCCAGCAGGGCTGACGGCAGACTAGCGGGAGGAAGGGAGCTGTTTTTT. This encodes CASRADGRLAGGRELFF.

The chain recombines TRBV5-4 with TRBJ2-7; TRBD2 matches at 13 bases. V shed 4 bases and J 4 bases; nucleotides not matched to a gene: 14. The CDR3 runs to 18 residues. CDR1 SGHNT and CDR2 YYREEE come from the germline V gene (reference sequence). The CDR3 here is CASSTGTSGNLGRYEQYF. The CDR3, as DNA: TGTGCCAGCAGCACAGGGACTAGCGGGAACCTTGGAAGGTACGAGCAGTACTTC.

The rearrangement uses TRBV5-1 and TRBJ1-1; no clear D. V was trimmed by 2 bases and J by 1 base, leaving 9 bases between them. The CDR3 has 14 residues. Per the germline V gene, CDR1 is SGHRS and CDR2 is YFSETQ. CDR3 coding DNA: TGCGCCAGCAGCTTCACAGTTCCGAACACTGAAGCTTTCTTT. Translating gives CASSFTVPNTEAFF.

This clone was observed a handful of times. The chain joins TRBV28 to TRBJ1-5; a possible D gene is TRBD1 (6 bases). Looked up from germline, CDR1 is MDHEN and CDR2 is SYDVKM. Trimming removed 5 bases at V and 1 base at J, with 6 bases between. CDR3 length equals 13 residues. CDR3: CASSGQSNQPQHF. The CDR3, as DNA: TGTGCCAGCAGTGGACAGAGCAATCAGCCCCAGCATTTT.

The chain joins TRBV4-1 to TRBJ1-2; TRBD1 might be the D (5 bases). The CDR3 is 16 residues long. V lost 0 bases to trimming and J lost 5 bases, with 16 bases between them. Germline CDR1 reads MGHRA; CDR2 reads YSYEKL. CDR3: CASSQEPGRSPYGYTF. CDR3 in DNA: TGCGCCAGCAGCCAAGAGCCAGGGAGGTCTCCTTATGGCTACACCTTC.

The chain carries TRBV27 and TRBJ2-2; 10 bases agree with TRBD1. The germline V gene encodes CDR1 MNHEY and CDR2 SMNVEV (reference sequence). This CDR3 region has 16 residues. After removal of 6 bases from V and 0 bases from J, the junction contained 4 bases not matched to a gene. DNA for the CDR3: TGTGCCAGCAGAAGAGGGACAGGGGCGAACACCGGGGAGCTGTTTTTT. It translates to CASRRGTGANTGELFF.

This chain joins TRBV6-6 and TRBJ2-7; possible D gene TRBD1, 6 bases. With 7 bases removed from V and 1 base from J, the gap between germline ends came to 11 bases. The CDR3 sequence is 13 residues long. The germline V gene encodes CDR1 MNHNY and CDR2 SVGAGI (reference sequence). The CDR3: CASTYRESYEQYF. For the CDR3, the DNA is TGTGCCAGCACCTACAGGGAGTCCTACGAGCAGTACTTC.

This chain links TRBV10-3 with TRBJ2-7; TRBD1 matches 7 bases. The CDR3 loop spans 17 amino acids. In germline, CDR1 is ENHRY, CDR2 SYGVKD. Germline trimming cut 0 bases from V and 1 base from J; bases unmatched to any gene: 9. This CDR3 reads CAISESIYGTASYEQYF. CDR3 in DNA: TGTGCCATCAGTGAGTCGATATACGGGACAGCGTCCTACGAGCAGTACTTC.

This clone appeared a few times. The gene calls are TRBV5-1 and TRBJ1-1; 7 bases are shared with TRBD1. The CDR3 has 14 amino acids. J was trimmed by 0 bases and V by 8 bases; bases with no gene match: 7. Germline V gene lookup returns CDR1 SGHRS and CDR2 YFSETQ. The CDR3, as DNA: TGCGCCAGTGCGACAGGGACGATGAACACTGAAGCTTTCTTT. The encoded protein is CASATGTMNTEAFF.

This clone was counted once. The V and J genes are TRBV5-1 and TRBJ1-1, with TRBD1 matching over 10 bases. Germline CDR1 is SGHRS and CDR2 is YFSETQ. The J segment lost 5 bases and the V segment lost 4 bases, leaving 5 bases of the junction unmatched. The CDR3 has 14 residues. Here the CDR3 reads CASSIGQGETEAFF. The CDR3 nucleotides are TGCGCCAGCAGCATAGGACAGGGGGAGACTGAAGCTTTCTTT. Complete variable domain (other parts from reference TRBV5-1 and TRBJ1-1): KAGVTQTPRYLIKTRGQQVTLSCSPISGHRSVSWYQQTPGQGLQFLFEYFSETQRNKGNFPGRFSGRQFSNSRSEMNVSTLELGDSALYLCASSIGQGETEAFFGQGTRLTVV.

The V and J genes are TRBV19 and TRBJ1-1, with 8 bases that match TRBD1. This CDR3 has 15 residues. The germline V gene has CDR1 LNHDA and CDR2 SQIVND (reference sequence). V shed 4 bases, J shed 4 bases, and the junction held 8 bases outside the gene matches. CDR3 protein: CASSTLQGEPTEAFF. The CDR3 DNA follows: TGTGCCAGTAGTACCCTACAGGGGGAGCCCACTGAAGCTTTCTTT. The whole variable domain, filled in from reference TRBV19 and TRBJ1-1, reads DGGITQSPKYLFRKEGQNVTLSCEQNLNHDAMYWYRQDPGQGLRLIYYSQIVNDFQKGDIAEGYSVSREKKESFPLTVTSAQKNPTAFYLCASSTLQGEPTEAFFGQGTRLTVV.

The rearrangement joins TRBV19 to TRBJ2-5; 7 nucleotides match TRBD2. In germline, CDR1 is LNHDA, CDR2 SQIVND (reference sequence). The CDR3 is made up of 13 amino acids. Trimming at V came to 8 bases and at J to 1 base, leaving 4 bases not matched to a gene. In nucleotides, the CDR3 is TGTGCCAGTGGGGGAGGGCCCCAAGAGACCCAGTACTTC. Translation: CASGGGPQETQYF.

This clone was counted a single time. The chain joins TRBV19 to TRBJ1-4; D may be TRBD1 (5 bases). Looked up from germline, CDR1 is LNHDA and CDR2 is SQIVND (reference sequence). The CDR3 length is 12 residues. Trimming cost V 6 bases and J 8 bases, with 10 bases left between them. In nucleotides, the CDR3 is TGTGCCAGTAGAGTAAGGGGCGAAAAACTGTTTTTT. This gives the protein CASRVRGEKLFF.